This is a list of T cell receptor beta chains from one sample in a study of cytomegalovirus exposure and HLA in healthy donors. Method: immunoSEQ multiplex PCR; TCRdb's copy keeps in-frame clones and lacks some. The sample shows some 120,000 clones, about 80% of them seen only once. The sequencing sample was made of PBMCs. The origin of the receptors is a man under 40 in good health and CMV-seropositive. CDR3s include the opening cysteine and the closing phenylalanine or tryptophan. The order of the fields is CDR3 DNA, CDR3 protein, clone size, J gene, D gene, CDR3 length, V gene. The D gene is left open where the match is weak. The size field is filled for only some rows; it gives once, few, many or a size class.

TGTGCCAGCAGCGTAGGCGCCTACAATGAGCAGTTCTTC	CASSVGAYNEQFF	NA	TRBJ2-1	NA	13	TRBV9
TGTGCCAGCAGCGTAGGACAGAACAAAAACATTCAGTACTTC	CASSVGQNKNIQYF	NA	TRBJ2-4	NA	14	TRBV9
TGTGCCAGCAGCTCCGTTCGAAGGCAGGGCTATGGCTACACCTTC	CASSSVRRQGYGYTF	NA	TRBJ1-2	NA	15	TRBV11-2
TGTGCCAGCAGCTTAGCTGGCCCCAGGAACACTGAAGCTTTCTTT	CASSLAGPRNTEAFF	NA	TRBJ1-1	NA	15	TRBV7-9
TGTGCCAGTAGTGTGACAATAGGCTACGAGCAGTACTTC	CASSVTIGYEQYF	NA	TRBJ2-7	NA	13	TRBV19
TGTGCCAGCTCCACTTTGTCCGGTGAGCAGTTCTTC	CASSTLSGEQFF	once	TRBJ2-1	NA	12	TRBV14
TGTGCCAGCAGTTTAACTTCTGGGGGCGCCGGCTATGGCTACACCTTC	CASSLTSGGAGYGYTF	NA	TRBJ1-2	NA	16	TRBV27
TGTGCCAGCAGCTTAAGTCATAATGAAAAACTGTTTTTT	CASSLSHNEKLFF	few	TRBJ1-4	NA	13	TRBV7-3
TGTGCTAGTGGTTTGGTCCGTAATCTAGGGGCCTATAATAATGAGCAGTTCTTC	CASGLVRNLGAYNNEQFF	NA	TRBJ2-1	NA	18	TRBV12-5
TGTGCCAGCAGCTTATTAGGGGCGGGGCCACGTACCTACGAGCAGTACTTC	CASSLLGAGPRTYEQYF	once	TRBJ2-7	NA	17	TRBV11-2